The 27 T cell receptor beta chains presented below share a single source sample, sequenced in a study of blood T cell repertoires in COVID-19. Here immunoSEQ multiplex PCR was the method, and the copy in TCRdb shows in-frame clones only, minus some. The sample records some 150,000 clones, 80% to 90% being singletons. The sample consisted of peripheral blood. The receptors stem from a woman aged 50 to 65 in a cohort sampled during active or convalescent COVID-19.

CDR3 coding DNA: TGTGCCAGCAGCTTGACTAGCGGGGGTCAAGAGACCCAGTACTTC. Its protein is CASSLTSGGQETQYF. V and J are TRBV5-4 and TRBJ2-5; 11 bases fit TRBD2. Looked up from germline, CDR1 is SGHNT and CDR2 is YYREEE (reference sequence). The CDR3 runs to 15 residues. V lost 1 base and J lost 2; bases outside the gene matches: 1.

V and J are TRBV4-2 and TRBJ1-2; D not resolved. Per germline, CDR1 LGHNA and CDR2 YNFKEQ. Trimming shortened V by 5 bases and J by 8 bases, and 12 bases separated the two germline ends. This CDR3 contains 12 residues. This chain's CDR3 is CASSEGPAGYTF. The DNA for the CDR3 is TGTGCCAGCAGCGAGGGCCCAGCGGGCTACACCTTC.

CDR3 region: CASSLEQVNQPQHF. The CDR3 coding sequence is TGTGCCAGCAGCTTAGAGCAGGTCAATCAGCCCCAGCATTTT. The rearrangement joins TRBV7-9 to TRBJ1-5; D unclear. The CDR3 totals 14 residues. Germline V lookup: CDR1 SEHNR, CDR2 FQNEAQ (reference sequence). The V end was cut by 1 base, the J end by 3 bases, with 7 bases between.

The chain is built from TRBV19 and TRBJ2-5; TRBD1 is a possible D gene (6 bases). The V gene's germline CDR1 is LNHDA and CDR2 SQIVND (reference sequence). The CDR3 has 13 amino acids. With 3 bases removed from V and 5 bases from J, the gap between germline ends came to 10 bases. CDR3 residues: CASSIGQWETQYF. The DNA of the CDR3 is TGTGCCAGTAGTATCGGACAGTGGGAGACCCAGTACTTC.

The chain employs TRBV4-1 and TRBJ2-1; D is possibly TRBD2 (6 bases). The CDR3 runs to 15 residues. Trimming shortened V by 2 bases and J by 8 bases, and 16 bases separated the two germline ends. The V gene's germline CDR1 is MGHRA and CDR2 YSYEKL. Written as DNA, the CDR3 is TGCGCCAGCAGCCAAATCTCGGGGGTGCTCGATGAGCAGTTCTTC. As protein: CASSQISGVLDEQFF.

This chain uses TRBV7-2 with TRBJ2-3; 8 bases are shared with TRBD1. The germline CDR1 and CDR2 sequences are SGHTA and FQGNSA. This CDR3 spans 14 amino acids. Germline trimming cut 6 bases from V and 8 bases from J; bases unmatched to any gene: 10. The CDR3 here is CASRHRQGLPTQYF. CDR3 nucleotides: TGTGCCAGCAGACACCGACAGGGGTTGCCTACGCAGTATTTT.

The V gene is TRBV6-2 or TRBV6-3, the J gene TRBJ2-1; weak D call: TRBD2 (6 bases). Germline V lookup: CDR1 MNHEY, CDR2 SVGEGT. Trimming pared 2 bases from V and 4 bases from J, leaving 15 bases between. CDR3 size: 16 residues. The CDR3 is CASSYGGINTYNEQFF. The CDR3, as DNA: TGTGCCAGCAGTTACGGGGGGATTAATACGTACAATGAGCAGTTCTTC.

This chain links TRBV6-2 or TRBV6-3 with TRBJ1-6; the D is unclear. Germline V CDR1 and CDR2: MNHEY, SVGEGT. The ends were cut back, 6 bases at V and 8 bases at J, with 8 bases in the middle. The CDR3 is 12 amino acids. This CDR3 is CASSSGYSPLHF. Written as DNA, the CDR3 is TGTGCCAGCAGCTCGGGATATTCACCCCTCCACTTT.

In its sample, this clone was seen once. This chain links TRBV19 with TRBJ1-6; no reliable D call. Germline V gene lookup returns CDR1 LNHDA and CDR2 SQIVND (reference sequence). V lost 4 bases and J lost 7, with 14 bases in between. The CDR3 has 15 residues. In nucleotides, the CDR3 is TGTGCCAGTAGTACCGGGTGGAGAGCGAATTCACCCCTCCACTTT. This codes for CASSTGWRANSPLHF. The variable domain in full, completed from reference TRBV19 and TRBJ1-6, reads DGGITQSPKYLFRKEGQNVTLSCEQNLNHDAMYWYRQDPGQGLRLIYYSQIVNDFQKGDIAEGYSVSREKKESFPLTVTSAQKNPTAFYLCASSTGWRANSPLHFGNGTRLTVT.

This chain joins TRBV12-3 or TRBV12-4 and TRBJ2-1; D is uncertain. The V gene lost 1 base and the J gene lost 9 bases, with 7 bases spanning the gap. This CDR3 has 12 amino acids. The CDR3 DNA is TGTGCCAGCAGTTTAGGACTTTCTGAGCAGTTCTTC. Protein product: CASSLGLSEQFF.

The V gene is TRBV7-2, the J gene TRBJ1-4; the match to TRBD1 covers 9 bases. Germline V CDR1 and CDR2: SGHTA, FQGNSA. The V gene end was trimmed by 1 base and the J gene end by 6 bases; junction bases not matched to a gene: 9. The CDR3 sequence is 17 residues long. The CDR3 reads CASSLGLIGTGYEKLFF. CDR3 in DNA: TGTGCCAGCAGCTTAGGCCTCATCGGGACAGGGTATGAAAAACTGTTTTTT.

The chain recombines TRBV6-5 with TRBJ1-1; possible D gene TRBD1, 5 bases. Germline lookup yields CDR1 MNHEY and CDR2 SVGAGI. The CDR3 contains 16 residues. The V and J ends lost 3 bases and 1 base respectively, with 15 bases between them. CDR3 in amino acids: CASSYWGGTGNTEAFF. As DNA, the CDR3 is TGTGCCAGCAGTTATTGGGGGGGTACGGGGAACACTGAAGCTTTCTTT.

This chain links TRBV10-3 with TRBJ2-1; TRBD2 is a possible D gene (6 bases). V was clipped by 8 bases and J by 8 bases, with 13 bases between them. This CDR3 comprises 12 residues. The germline V gene encodes CDR1 ENHRY and CDR2 SYGVKD. The CDR3 bases are TGTGCCATCGGCGGGGCGGAGGATGAGCAGTTCTTC. It codes for CAIGGAEDEQFF.

The genes are TRBV10-2 and TRBJ1-5; D possibly corresponds to TRBD1 (5 bases). V was pared by 3 bases and J by 3 bases, with 6 bases between. Germline-derived CDR1 and CDR2 are WSHSY and SAAADI. This CDR3 is 13 amino acids long. The CDR3, as DNA: TGCGCCAGCAGTGACAGGGTCAATCAGCCCCAGCATTTT. Translating gives CASSDRVNQPQHF.

This chain joins TRBV7-9 and TRBJ2-3; D remains unclear. The germline V and J ends were trimmed by 6 bases and 2 bases, with 9 bases remaining between them. The CDR3 is 13 residues long. Germline V gene data show CDR1 as SEHNR and CDR2 as FQNEAQ (reference sequence). This CDR3 is CASRTQSTDTQYF. CDR3 DNA sequence: TGTGCCAGCAGGACACAGTCCACAGATACGCAGTATTTT.

For the CDR3, the DNA is TGTGCCAGCAGCCAGAGTATGGGGAGGGACGGGGAGCTGTTTTTT. Protein sequence: CASSQSMGRDGELFF. This chain connects TRBV7-8 to TRBJ2-2; 7 positions match TRBD2. This CDR3 contains 15 residues. V trimming: 5 bases; J trimming: 7 bases; junction bases outside the gene matches: 10. The germline gives CDR1 SGHVS, CDR2 FQNEAQ.

The rearrangement links TRBV7-3 to TRBJ2-2; 9 nucleotides align to TRBD2. The V gene end was trimmed by 6 bases and the J gene end by 5 bases; junction bases not matched to a gene: 7. Looked up from germline, CDR1 is SGHTA and CDR2 is FQGTGA. This CDR3 region has 15 residues. The CDR3 DNA reads as TGTGCCAGCAGTAACCCAGCGGGGGGAACCGGGGAGCTGTTTTTT. This codes for CASSNPAGGTGELFF.

The rearrangement joins TRBV12-3 or TRBV12-4 to TRBJ1-5; D unresolved. This CDR3 has 13 amino acids. V gave up 3 bases and J gave up 5 bases, with 8 bases separating them. The chain's CDR3 is CASSFSLYQPQHF. The CDR3 coding sequence is TGTGCCAGCAGTTTTTCACTTTATCAGCCCCAGCATTTT.

This clone was counted only a few times. The genes are TRBV15 and TRBJ1-3; D might be TRBD1 (5 bases). Germline lookup yields CDR1 LNHNV and CDR2 YYDKDF (reference sequence). This CDR3 is 15 amino acids long. Trimming took off 3 bases at V and 3 bases at J, with 12 bases between the two ends. The CDR3 bases are TGTGCCACCAGCAGTAGGGGAAGGATTGGAAACACCATATATTTT. It yields the protein CATSSRGRIGNTIYF.

V is TRBV6-4 and J is TRBJ2-7, with 10 bases aligning to TRBD2. Germline CDR1 and CDR2: MRHNA and SNTAGT. V was clipped by 3 bases and J by 2 bases; unmatched bases: 4. The CDR3 sequence is 15 residues long. CDR3 residues: CASSEPGTSAYEQYF. CDR3 DNA sequence: TGTGCCAGCAGTGAACCCGGGACTAGCGCCTACGAGCAGTACTTC.

This sequence joins TRBV12-5 and TRBJ2-7; 7 nucleotides align to TRBD1. CDR3 length equals 19 residues. V lost 0 bases and J lost 6; bases outside the gene matches: 20. The germline V gene encodes CDR1 LGHNT and CDR2 FRNRAP. The CDR3 loop reads CASGLVPLGQPKRVSEQYF. DNA of the CDR3: TGTGCTAGTGGTTTGGTACCCCTGGGACAGCCCAAGAGGGTAAGCGAGCAGTACTTC.

V is TRBV4-1 and J is TRBJ1-5; D gene unclear. The CDR3 length is 15 residues. Per the germline V gene, CDR1 is MGHRA and CDR2 is YSYEKL. With 2 bases removed from V and 4 bases from J, the gap between germline ends came to 12 bases. The CDR3 here is CASSQTTSGNQPQHF. CDR3 in DNA: TGCGCCAGCAGCCAAACCACGTCAGGAAATCAGCCCCAGCATTTT.

The table lists this clone with a count of one. V usage is TRBV6-5 and J usage is TRBJ2-1; 8 nucleotides line up with TRBD2. Per germline, CDR1 MNHEY and CDR2 SVGAGI. V trimming: 4 bases; J trimming: 4 bases; junction bases outside the gene matches: 3. The CDR3 contains 14 residues. This CDR3 is CASSSRGGYNEQFF. CDR3 nucleotide sequence: TGTGCCAGCAGTTCCCGGGGGGGTTACAATGAGCAGTTCTTC.

The chain couples TRBV2 to TRBJ1-5, with D hard to call. This CDR3 has 15 amino acids. The germline gives CDR1 SNHLY, CDR2 FYNNEI. Deletions cut 4 bases from V and 1 base from J, with 11 bases between. The CDR3: CASSVSQLSNQPQHF. The CDR3 DNA reads TGTGCCAGCAGTGTTTCACAGTTGAGCAATCAGCCCCAGCATTTT.

The chain recombines TRBV4-3 with TRBJ1-2; D might be TRBD1 (5 bases). The CDR3 has 14 amino acids. The germline V and J ends were trimmed by 0 bases and 4 bases, with 9 bases remaining between them. The germline CDR1 and CDR2 sequences are LGHNA and YSLEER. The CDR3 DNA is TGCGCCAGCAGCCAAGATCTGGGGCCCTATGGCTACACCTTC. It specifies CASSQDLGPYGYTF.

This sequence joins TRBV5-4 and TRBJ2-7, with a possible D match to TRBD1 (5 bases). The CDR3 totals 15 residues. Germline CDR1 SGHNT, CDR2 YYREEE (reference sequence). V was trimmed by 5 bases and J by 7 bases, leaving 22 bases between them. The CDR3 is CASSKLGQAPGEQYF. The CDR3 region has the DNA TGTGCCAGCAGTAAATTGGGGCAGGCACCTGGTGAGCAGTACTTC.

The genes are TRBV10-1 and TRBJ2-5; perhaps TRBD2 as D (6 bases). V dropped 5 bases and J dropped 4 bases, with 11 bases sitting between them. This CDR3 is 13 amino acids long. The germline V gene has CDR1 WNHNN and CDR2 SYGVQD (reference sequence). This CDR3 is CASSLVGGETQYF. CDR3 nucleotides: TGCGCCAGCAGTCTAGTGGGGGGAGAGACCCAGTACTTC.